This entry describes one TCR beta chain. This entry comes from a study of cytomegalovirus exposure and HLA in healthy donors. The CDR3 is made up of 14 amino acids. CDR1 and CDR2 (germline): MNHNS, SASEGT. The V end lost 6 bases, the J end lost 4 bases, and 12 bases lay between the germline ends. Both 60 Vbeta primers and 13 Jbeta primers went into the PCR. Repertoires were generated with immunoSEQ multiplex PCR, while TCRdb's copy carries only in-frame clones and drops some. The sample consists of about 180,000 clones, roughly 75% of them appearing once. Nominally healthy donors provided the samples, though records likely missed some immune exposures.

The TCR was taken from a woman aged 25-40 years in good health and CMV-seronegative. The sequencing sample was made of PBMCs. V is TRBV6-1 and J is TRBJ1-4; no clear D. The CDR3: CASRDTHLNEKLFF. The CDR3 coding sequence is TGTGCCAGCAGAGATACACACCTTAATGAAAAACTGTTTTTT.